This T cell receptor beta chain was identified in a study of early T cells in non-severe SARS-CoV-2 infection. Study background: The chains were unpaired, and the sequenced material was bulk RNA from unsorted whole blood.

Overall study results and limits: Reliance on VDJdb matching favored anti-spike CD8 responses; private and CD4 specificities were missed.

This clonotype was observed at least ten times. What it binds is unknown. In the library, individual cDNA molecules carried attached unique molecular identifiers. TCRdb called the 5' RACE reads again in MiXCR, with one record for every CDR3 protein. The table has about 29,000 distinct CDR3 sequences, about 5.7% seen once; the top ten hold 5.5% to 7.5%. The origin of this receptor is an adult who was a healthcare worker with PCR-confirmed SARS-CoV-2 infection or an uninfected control (not recorded which). The sample was whole blood.

CDR3 in amino acids: CASIGTATYEQYF. For the CDR3, the DNA is TGTGCCAGCATCGGGACAGCCACCTACGAGCAGTACTTC. This chain connects TRBV27 to TRBJ2-7, with 7 bases lining up with TRBD1. The CDR3 loop spans 13 amino acids. Germline lookup yields CDR1 MNHEY and CDR2 SMNVEV (reference sequence). J lost 2 bases, V lost 7 bases, and 5 bases had no gene match.